Each of the 21 T cell receptor beta chains below was sequenced from the same sample in a study of shared clonotypes between healthy human individuals (dated by TCRdb to the early 2020s). Library generation was performed with the immunoSEQ multiplex PCR assay. What TCRdb holds here is the immuneACCESS table cut down to in-frame rearrangements. Part of the clones is not present; checked against another copy, under half of the missing clones reflect an unresolved V gene, and the others are unexplained. The sample profile shows around 2.1 million clones; approximately 96% of them were found once. Roughly 0.13% of the sample is in the top ten clones. Sequenced input: naive CD4+ T cells sorted from blood. The cell subset or site label for this specimen denotes: CD45RA+ positively selected. These TCRs come from a young man in good health.

The V and J genes are TRBV6-6 and TRBJ1-5; weak D call: TRBD1 (5 bases). Germline CDR1 MNHNY, CDR2 SVGAGI (reference sequence). The CDR3 totals 15 residues. V was cut by 6 bases and J by 0 bases, with 12 bases left in between. CDR3 amino acids: CASRPDSNSNQPQHF. In DNA, the CDR3 is TGTGCCAGCAGACCCGACAGTAATAGCAATCAGCCCCAGCATTTT.

This chain joins TRBV7-2 and TRBJ2-7, with 7 bases aligning to TRBD2. V dropped 0 bases and J dropped 2; count of bases not matched to a gene: 1. Germline V lookup: CDR1 SGHTA, CDR2 FQGNSA. This CDR3 contains 14 residues. The DNA of the CDR3 is TGTGCCAGCAGCTTAGCCAGCGGGGCCTACGAGCAGTACTTC. It codes for CASSLASGAYEQYF.

This clone was detected once. This chain uses TRBV6-1 with TRBJ1-6, with unresolved D. The CDR3 spans 14 residues. Germline CDR1 is MNHNS and CDR2 is SASEGT. With 3 bases removed from V and 15 bases from J, the gap between germline ends came to 18 bases. For the CDR3, the DNA is TGTGCCAGCAGTGATTCTACTCCTTCCGGCCACCTCCACTTT. Encoded protein: CASSDSTPSGHLHF.

The DNA for the CDR3 is TGCGCCAGCAGCCCTGGGACCACAACCTGGGATGAGCAGTTCTTC. It encodes CASSPGTTTWDEQFF. The chain links TRBV5-1 to TRBJ2-1; the D call may be TRBD1 or TRBD2 (5 bases each). The V gene lost 4 bases and the J gene lost 8 bases, with 19 bases spanning the gap. This CDR3 has 15 amino acids. Germline V gives CDR1 SGHRS, CDR2 YFSETQ.

Worth noting for this clone: Other nucleotide sequences from this sample produce the same CDR3. This chain links TRBV5-1 with TRBJ2-5, with 8 bases identical to TRBD1. The CDR3 is made up of 14 amino acids. Germline loops: CDR1 SGHRS, CDR2 YFSETQ. J gave up 5 bases and V 4 bases, and 7 bases lay outside the gene matches. The CDR3 is CASSAQTGGETQYF. CDR3 DNA sequence: TGCGCCAGCAGCGCCCAAACAGGGGGGGAGACCCAGTACTTC.

This clone was found once. This chain links TRBV2 with TRBJ1-1; the D gene is possibly TRBD1 (5 bases). Germline V gene data show CDR1 as SNHLY and CDR2 as FYNNEI. V gave up 6 bases and J gave up 8 bases, with 19 bases separating them. The CDR3 contains 14 residues. Written as DNA, the CDR3 is TGTGCCAGCAGGTTTTTCGGGCAGGGAAAGGAAGCTTTCTTT. Residues: CASRFFGQGKEAFF.

This rearrangement joins TRBV28 to TRBJ2-3, with TRBD2 as a possible D gene (5 bases). Per the germline V gene, CDR1 is MDHEN and CDR2 is SYDVKM. This CDR3 contains 14 residues. Trimming stripped 8 bases from V and 0 bases from J, with 12 bases between. The CDR3 loop reads CASGGGISTDTQYF. Written as DNA, the CDR3 is TGTGCCAGCGGAGGTGGCATTAGCACAGATACGCAGTATTTT.

The chain couples TRBV6-1 to TRBJ2-3; 10 bases are a match to TRBD2. V was clipped by 5 bases and J by 4 bases; unmatched bases: 6. The CDR3 has 15 amino acids. Germline CDR1 and CDR2: MNHNS and SASEGT. The CDR3 bases are TGTGCCAGCAGTCCTACTAGCGGGACTGCAGATACGCAGTATTTT. Its translation is CASSPTSGTADTQYF.

A remark on this clone: In the same sample, other DNA sequences code for this CDR3. The chain combines TRBV5-4 with TRBJ1-2; D might be TRBD1 (6 bases). V lost 0 bases to trimming and J lost 2 bases, with 8 bases between them. This CDR3 spans 14 amino acids. Germline V gene lookup returns CDR1 SGHNT and CDR2 YYREEE (reference sequence). The CDR3 sequence: CASSLEGGNYGYTF. The CDR3 nucleotides read TGTGCCAGCAGCTTGGAGGGGGGGAACTATGGCTACACCTTC. Combining the CDR3 with reference TRBV5-4 and TRBJ1-2 gives the whole variable domain ETGVTQSPTHLIKTRGQQVTLRCSSQSGHNTVSWYQQALGQGPQFIFQYYREEENGRGNFPPRFSGLQFPNYSSELNVNALELDDSALYLCASSLEGGNYGYTFGSGTRLTVV.

The rearrangement links TRBV20-1 to TRBJ2-2; D unresolved. CDR1 and CDR2 from the germline V gene are DFQATT and SNEGSKA (reference sequence). The CDR3 contains 11 residues. Deletions cut 3 bases from V and 3 bases from J, with 2 bases between. The CDR3 nucleotides read TGCAGTGCTAGCCACACCGGGGAGCTGTTTTTT. This sequence encodes CSASHTGELFF.

This clone was seen only once. This sample includes further DNA sequences coding for the same CDR3. This sequence joins TRBV5-1 and TRBJ2-7, with D possibly TRBD2 on 6 matching bases. Germline V lookup: CDR1 SGHRS, CDR2 YFSETQ. The CDR3 has 14 residues. V was shortened by 4 bases and J by 0 bases, with 11 bases between the two germline ends. CDR3 loop: CASSVTGSSYEQYF. The DNA for the CDR3 is TGCGCCAGCAGCGTTACCGGGAGCTCCTACGAGCAGTACTTC.

The rearrangement joins TRBV6-6 to TRBJ1-3; no definite D call. V lost 7 bases and J 4 bases, leaving 5 bases between the germline ends. The CDR3 contains 11 residues. CDR1 is MNHNY and CDR2 is SVGAGI in the germline V gene (reference sequence). DNA for the CDR3: TGTGCCAGCACTGGGGGAAACACCATATATTTT. Protein: CASTGGNTIYF.

V and J are TRBV6-5 and TRBJ2-7; the D gene is possibly TRBD1 (5 bases). The CDR3 loop spans 14 amino acids. CDR1 and CDR2 from the germline V gene are MNHEY and SVGAGI. Trimming left V 4 bases short and J 2 bases short, with 12 bases between. The CDR3 region is CASSSTRATYEQYF. CDR3 coding DNA: TGTGCCAGCAGTTCAACCAGGGCAACCTACGAGCAGTACTTC.

The J gene is TRBJ2-7, the V gene TRBV18; 8 bases align to TRBD2. J lost 6 bases, V lost 3 bases, and 10 bases had no gene match. Germline V gene lookup returns CDR1 KGHSH and CDR2 LQKENI. This CDR3 has 15 amino acids. The CDR3 here is CASSPLSGGVREQYF. The CDR3 DNA is TGTGCCAGCTCACCGCTTTCGGGGGGGGTTCGCGAGCAGTACTTC.

The chain links TRBV5-1 to TRBJ2-2; D call uncertain. V was clipped by 0 bases and J by 4 bases, with 10 bases between them. This CDR3 is built from 15 residues. CDR1 is SGHRS and CDR2 is YFSETQ in the germline V gene. CDR3 DNA: TGCGCCAGCAGCTTGGCACCCCTCGGCACCGGGGAGCTGTTTTTT. This translates into CASSLAPLGTGELFF.

The rearrangement links TRBV6-1 to TRBJ1-5, with 7 positions matching TRBD1. The germline CDR1 and CDR2 sequences are MNHNS and SASEGT. CDR3 length equals 12 residues. V shed 9 bases and J 6 bases; nucleotides not matched to a gene: 5. This CDR3 reads CASQTGTQPQHF. CDR3 nucleotide sequence: TGTGCCAGTCAGACAGGGACTCAGCCCCAGCATTTT.

The CDR3 region has the DNA TGTGCCAGCAGCTTAACTAGCGGGGCCAATGAGCAGTTCTTC. Protein sequence: CASSLTSGANEQFF. The rearrangement uses TRBV11-2 and TRBJ2-1; TRBD2 agrees at 10 bases. Germline V gene data show CDR1 as SGHAT and CDR2 as FQNNGV. Losses at the gene ends were 2 bases for V and 6 bases for J; bases not matched to a gene: 1. CDR3 length: 14 amino acids.

The V and J genes are TRBV30 and TRBJ2-5, with 7 bases lining up with TRBD1. V lost 1 base, J lost 4 bases, and 6 bases stayed unmatched. CDR3 length equals 14 residues. Per germline, CDR1 GTSNPN and CDR2 SVGIG (reference sequence). CDR3 sequence: CAWSAGTVGETQYF. The CDR3 coding sequence is TGTGCCTGGAGTGCCGGGACAGTAGGAGAGACCCAGTACTTC.

About this clone: The junction departs from the called germline gene at one end, perhaps through a read error. The chain uses TRBV6-1 and TRBJ1-1; D is uncertain. Per germline, CDR1 MNHNS and CDR2 SASEGT. This CDR3 contains 11 residues. The CDR3 bases are TGTGCCAGCAGCCAGGCGCACCCGGCGGTCTTT. Translated: CASSQAHPAVF.

The rearrangement joins TRBV2 to TRBJ2-3; TRBD1 might be the D (5 bases). Germline CDR1 SNHLY, CDR2 FYNNEI. V was pared by 7 bases and J by 0 bases, with 14 bases between. This CDR3 has 15 residues. CDR3 in DNA: TGTGCCAGCAAAGGAGAAGGGGCGAGCACAGATACGCAGTATTTT. Amino acids: CASKGEGASTDTQYF.

The V call is TRBV2, the J call TRBJ1-3; D possibly corresponds to TRBD1 (6 bases). Trimming cost V 6 bases and J 0 bases, with 12 bases left between them. The CDR3 has 15 residues. Germline V CDR1 and CDR2: SNHLY, FYNNEI. In DNA, the CDR3 is TGTGCCAGCAGCGCGGACAGCCCCTCTGGAAACACCATATATTTT. This translates into CASSADSPSGNTIYF. The full variable domain, its missing parts supplied by reference TRBV2 and TRBJ1-3, is EPEVTQTPSHQVTQMGQEVILRCVPISNHLYFYWYRQILGQKVEFLVSFYNNEISEKSEIFDDQFSVERPDGSNFTLKIRSTKLEDSAMYFCASSADSPSGNTIYFGEGSWLTVV.